Each of the 2 T cell receptor beta chains below was sequenced from the same sample in a study of early T cells in non-severe SARS-CoV-2 infection. Each CDR3 protein is one row after TCRdb ran MiXCR on the 5' RACE reads. The table lists more than 65,000 distinct CDR3 sequences, roughly an eighth of them singletons. The sample was whole blood. The receptors derive from an adult who was a healthcare worker with PCR-confirmed SARS-CoV-2 infection or an uninfected control (not recorded which).

This clonotype turned up a few times. The rearrangement uses TRBV20-1 and TRBJ2-7, with 10 bases lining up with TRBD2. The germline gives CDR1 DFQATT, CDR2 SNEGSKA (reference sequence). The CDR3 extends over 14 amino acids. Trimming at V came to 3 bases and at J to 3 bases, leaving 5 bases not matched to a gene. The CDR3 DNA is TGCAGTGCTAGCAAGCGGGGGGGCCTCTACGAGCAGTACTTC. Its protein product is CSASKRGGLYEQYF.

This clonotype was counted only a few times. The chain is built from TRBV10-3 and TRBJ2-7, with D possibly being TRBD2 (5 bases). V lost 10 bases and J 0 bases, leaving 13 bases between the germline ends. Germline assignment: CDR1 ENHRY and CDR2 SYGVKD. The CDR3 length is 13 residues. CDR3 DNA sequence: TGTGCCACCGCCGGCGAGGGCTCCTACGAGCAGTACTTC. This sequence encodes CATAGEGSYEQYF.